A single sample is the source of the 14 T cell receptor beta chains below, sequenced in a study of T cell repertoires in cytomegalovirus infection. These receptors have no known antigen. TCRdb passed the reads through MiXCR, listing each CDR3 protein once. Found here are 900,000 to 950,000 distinct CDR3 sequences, 31% of them singletons; the top ten hold around 15%. Material: cultured CD8+ T cells from PBMCs, obtained from culture after CMV antigen stimulation. The receptor source for this set is a human donor in good health (CMV status not recorded). Some clones in this sample may be carry-over from other donors' samples.

The chain links TRBV4-2 to TRBJ1-5; maybe TRBD1 (5 bases). CDR1 is LGHNA and CDR2 is YNFKEQ in the germline V gene. The V end lost 0 bases, the J end lost 7 bases, and 13 bases lay between the germline ends. The CDR3 totals 15 residues. CDR3 amino acids: CASSQERGARQPQHF. The CDR3 nucleotides read TGTGCCAGCAGCCAAGAGAGAGGGGCCCGACAGCCCCAGCATTTT.

The table lists this clonotype with many counts. The chain is built from TRBV7-2 and TRBJ2-1; 8 bases match TRBD2. V trimming: 6 bases; J trimming: 0 bases; junction bases outside the gene matches: 7. Germline lookup yields CDR1 SGHTA and CDR2 FQGNSA. The length of the CDR3 is 16 residues. This CDR3 is CASRSGGPVSYNEQFF. The CDR3 DNA reads TGTGCCAGCAGGAGCGGGGGCCCCGTCTCCTACAATGAGCAGTTCTTC.

This chain links TRBV6-1 with TRBJ2-3; D is possibly TRBD1 (6 bases). The germline V and J ends were trimmed by 10 bases and 1 base, with 12 bases remaining between them. This CDR3 has 13 amino acids. Germline CDR1 is MNHNS and CDR2 is SASEGT. DNA for the CDR3: TGTGCCACCTCGGACAGCCGCACAGATACGCAGTATTTT. Translation: CATSDSRTDTQYF.

This chain joins TRBV4-1 and TRBJ2-4, with TRBD1 as a possible D gene (6 bases). With 1 base removed from V and 0 bases from J, the gap between germline ends came to 13 bases. CDR1 is MGHRA, CDR2 YSYEKL, per germline. The CDR3 has 17 residues. CDR3: CASSQAWAGVAKNIQYF. In DNA, the CDR3 is TGCGCCAGCAGCCAAGCTTGGGCAGGGGTAGCCAAAAACATTCAGTACTTC.

This clonotype was found many times. The J gene is TRBJ1-5, the V gene TRBV7-2; D not certain. Germline V gene lookup returns CDR1 SGHTA and CDR2 FQGNSA. This CDR3 is built from 14 residues. V shed 0 bases and J shed 3 bases, with 6 bases lying between them. CDR3 sequence reads: CASSLADFNQPQHF. The CDR3, as DNA: TGTGCCAGCAGCTTAGCCGATTTCAATCAGCCCCAGCATTTT.

The chain joins TRBV7-9 to TRBJ1-3; no reliable D call. The CDR3 length is 15 residues. Trimming left V 3 bases short and J 1 base short, with 10 bases between. In germline, CDR1 is SEHNR, CDR2 FQNEAQ (reference sequence). The CDR3 spells CASSLTSSSGNTIYF. CDR3 DNA sequence: TGTGCCAGCAGCTTGACGAGTTCTTCTGGAAACACCATATATTTT.

This rearrangement joins TRBV29-1 to TRBJ2-3; D gene ambiguous. The CDR3 is 12 residues long. Germline assignment: CDR1 SQVTM and CDR2 ANQGSEA. With 3 bases removed from V and 0 bases from J, the gap between germline ends came to 4 bases. CDR3 in amino acids: CSVDPSTDTQYF. The CDR3 nucleotides are TGCAGCGTTGACCCTAGCACAGATACGCAGTATTTT.

This clonotype was counted only a few times. The CDR3: CAIRTGTGLYNSPLHF. CDR3 coding DNA: TGTGCCATCAGGACCGGGACAGGTCTCTATAATTCACCCCTCCACTTT. The chain couples TRBV10-3 to TRBJ1-6, with 8 bases that match TRBD1. Trimming cost V 6 bases and J 3 bases; bases outside gene matches: 7. Germline assignment: CDR1 ENHRY and CDR2 SYGVKD. The length of the CDR3 is 16 residues.

This clonotype has only a few counts. The rearrangement joins TRBV19 to TRBJ2-1, with a possible D match to TRBD1 (7 bases). Germline V gives CDR1 LNHDA, CDR2 SQIVND (reference sequence). The CDR3 is 16 amino acids. Trimming took 7 bases from V and 3 from J, leaving 19 bases between them. The CDR3 is CASTPPRGALYNEQFF. The CDR3 nucleotides are TGTGCCAGTACACCTCCCAGGGGGGCACTCTACAATGAGCAGTTCTTC.

This sequence joins TRBV29-1 and TRBJ2-7, with 8 bases fitting TRBD1. CDR3 length equals 13 residues. With 1 base clipped from V and 5 bases from J, the junction kept 4 bases outside the gene matches. The germline V gene encodes CDR1 SQVTM and CDR2 ANQGSEA. In nucleotides, the CDR3 is TGCAGCGTTGAAGGGGACAGGCCCCACGAGCAGTACTTC. The encoded protein is CSVEGDRPHEQYF.

The V and J genes are TRBV7-9 and TRBJ2-3; TRBD2 aligns across 13 bases. This CDR3 contains 19 residues. J was trimmed by 0 bases and V by 4 bases; bases with no gene match: 10. The germline V gene encodes CDR1 SEHNR and CDR2 FQNEAQ (reference sequence). CDR3 in DNA: TGTGCCAGCAGCTCAAAGACTAGCGGGGGGCCCCATAGCACAGATACGCAGTATTTT. Translation: CASSSKTSGGPHSTDTQYF.

This clonotype was found many times. J is TRBJ2-1 and V is TRBV7-9; no reliable D call. The V and J ends lost 5 bases and 8 bases respectively, with 16 bases between them. CDR3 length: 14 amino acids. The germline V gene has CDR1 SEHNR and CDR2 FQNEAQ (reference sequence). CDR3 loop: CASSDRRTPDEQFF. The CDR3, as DNA: TGTGCCAGCAGCGACCGAAGGACCCCCGATGAGCAGTTCTTC.

The V and J genes are TRBV27 and TRBJ2-3; 8 bases are shared with TRBD2. The CDR3 has 16 residues. J was trimmed by 5 bases and V by 4 bases; bases with no gene match: 11. Germline V CDR1 and CDR2: MNHEY, SMNVEV (reference sequence). CDR3 in amino acids: CASSSRTSTKIDTQYF. Here the CDR3 DNA reads TGTGCCAGCAGTTCCCGGACTAGCACCAAAATAGATACGCAGTATTTT.

In its sample, this clonotype was seen a few times. V is TRBV12-3 or TRBV12-4 and J is TRBJ1-1; 7 bases match TRBD1. Unmatched junction bases numbered 10, after V lost 7 bases and J lost 5 bases. The CDR3 has 14 residues. CDR3 in DNA: TGTGCCAGCACCCCGACAGGGCGGGGAACTGAAGCTTTCTTT. Encoded protein: CASTPTGRGTEAFF.